The present T cell receptor (beta chain) was sequenced within a study of monozygotic twins with inflammatory bowel disease. General study findings and limits: Especially where disease activity was present, IBD patients had fewer clonotypes in common with others than healthy twins did.

Eight separate reactions per sample served to make cDNA. Template switching was used to attach UMIs, which incorporated a 6-nucleotide sample barcode. No DNA is given; TCRdb re-called the 5' RACE reads and lists each CDR3 protein once. The sample has some 200,000 distinct CDR3 sequences. Donors gave around 2.5 ml of blood apiece. In regard to this clonotype: Its antigen is undetermined.

The CDR3 extends over 15 amino acids. Germline CDR1 and CDR2: LGHDT and YNNKEL (reference sequence). The chain is built from TRBV3-1 and TRBJ2-5; TCRdb designates TRBD2, a call that cannot be tested without DNA. The clonotype originates from a human donor with ulcerative colitis or Crohn's disease, or a healthy co-twin of an affected twin (not recorded which). Input material: blood. This CDR3 is CASSRPGLGGETQYF.